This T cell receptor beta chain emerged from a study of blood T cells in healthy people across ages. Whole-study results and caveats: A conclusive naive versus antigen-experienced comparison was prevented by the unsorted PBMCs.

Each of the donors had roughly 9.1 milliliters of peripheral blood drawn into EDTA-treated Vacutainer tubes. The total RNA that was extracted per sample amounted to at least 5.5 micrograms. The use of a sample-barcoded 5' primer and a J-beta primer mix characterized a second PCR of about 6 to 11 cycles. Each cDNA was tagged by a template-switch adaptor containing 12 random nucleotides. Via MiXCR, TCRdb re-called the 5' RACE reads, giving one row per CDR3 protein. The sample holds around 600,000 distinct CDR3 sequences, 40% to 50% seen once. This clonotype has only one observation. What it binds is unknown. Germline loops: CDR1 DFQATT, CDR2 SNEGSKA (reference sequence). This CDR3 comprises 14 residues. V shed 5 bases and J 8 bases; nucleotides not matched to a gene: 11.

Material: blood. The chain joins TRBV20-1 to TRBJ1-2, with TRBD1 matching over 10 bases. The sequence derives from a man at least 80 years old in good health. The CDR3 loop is CSAPTGGLPRGYTF. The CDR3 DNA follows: TGCAGTGCTCCGACAGGGGGCCTGCCGCGAGGCTACACCTTC.